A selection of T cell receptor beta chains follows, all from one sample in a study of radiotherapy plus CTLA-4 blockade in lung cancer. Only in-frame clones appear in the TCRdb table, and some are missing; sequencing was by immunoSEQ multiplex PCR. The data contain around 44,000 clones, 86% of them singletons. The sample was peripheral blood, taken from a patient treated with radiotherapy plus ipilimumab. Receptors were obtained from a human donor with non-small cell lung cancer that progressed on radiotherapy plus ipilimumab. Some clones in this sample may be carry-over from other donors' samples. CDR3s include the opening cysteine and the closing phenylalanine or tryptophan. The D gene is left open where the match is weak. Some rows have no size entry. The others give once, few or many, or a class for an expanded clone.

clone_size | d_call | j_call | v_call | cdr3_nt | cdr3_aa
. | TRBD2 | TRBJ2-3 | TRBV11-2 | TGTGCCAGCAGCTTCTTACTAGCGGGAGGAGCAGATACGCAGTATTTT | CASSFLLAGGADTQYF
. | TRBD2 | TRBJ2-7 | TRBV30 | TGTGCCTGGAGTGTCGGAGCGGGGGTAGGGCGCGAGCAGTACTTC | CAWSVGAGVGREQYF
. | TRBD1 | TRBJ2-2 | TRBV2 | TGTGCCAGCACTCGACAGGGGAACACCGGGGAGCTGTTTTTT | CASTRQGNTGELFF
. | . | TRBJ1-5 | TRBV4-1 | TGCGCCAGCAGCCAAGTTGTCGGCGGAAATGAGCCCCAGCATTTT | CASSQVVGGNEPQHF
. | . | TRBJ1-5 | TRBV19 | TGTGCCAGTACCGTCTTCGGTCAGCCCCAGCATTTT | CASTVFGQPQHF
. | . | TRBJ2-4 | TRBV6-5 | TGTGCCAGCAGTTACTGGGGGGGCGGCAAAAACATTCAGTACTTC | CASSYWGGGKNIQYF
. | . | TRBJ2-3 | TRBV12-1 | TGTGCCAGCAGCTTCCGGGGCACAGATACGCAGTATTTT | CASSFRGTDTQYF
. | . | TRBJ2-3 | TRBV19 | TGTGCCAGTAGCTCCAGGACAGCGCTAACTCGGGGAGATACGCAGTATTTT | CASSSRTALTRGDTQYF
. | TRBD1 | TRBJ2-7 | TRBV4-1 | TGCGCCAGCAGCCAGAGAGGGGGCGGTGAGCAGTACTTC | CASSQRGGGEQYF
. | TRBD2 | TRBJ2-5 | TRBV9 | TGTGCCAGCAGCGTAGACGGGAGGGCCGGGAAGACCCAGTACTTC | CASSVDGRAGKTQYF
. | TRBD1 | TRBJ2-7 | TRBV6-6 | TGTGCCAGCAGTTCAAGGGACAGTTCCTACGAGCAGTACTTC | CASSSRDSSYEQYF
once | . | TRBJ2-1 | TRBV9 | TGTGCCAGCAGCGAGACTAGCTACAATGAGCAGTTCTTC | CASSETSYNEQFF
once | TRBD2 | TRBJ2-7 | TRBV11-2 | TGTGCCAGCAGCTTAGTACTAGCGCACTCCTACGAGCAGTACTTC | CASSLVLAHSYEQYF
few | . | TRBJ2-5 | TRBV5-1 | TGCGCCAGCAGCCTAGGGGTGAGCCAGTACTTC | CASSLGVSQYF
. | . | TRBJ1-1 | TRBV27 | TGTGCCAGCAGTTTAAAGGGACTACTGAACACTGAAGCTTTCTTT | CASSLKGLLNTEAFF
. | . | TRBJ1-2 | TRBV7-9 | TGTGCCAGCAGCTTATCACAGGGTATCTATGGCTACACCTTC | CASSLSQGIYGYTF
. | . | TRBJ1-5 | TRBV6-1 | TGTGCCAGCAGTGAAGCGGGGGCCAGAACGGGCAATCAGCCCCAGCATTTT | CASSEAGARTGNQPQHF
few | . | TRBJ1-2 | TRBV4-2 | TGTGCCAGCAGCCAAGTTTACAGGAACTATGGCTACACCTTC | CASSQVYRNYGYTF
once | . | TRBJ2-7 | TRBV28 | TGTGCCAGCAGTCTGCAGCGGTACCCCTACGAGCAGTACTTC | CASSLQRYPYEQYF
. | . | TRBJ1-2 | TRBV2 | TGTGCCAGCACCCAGGAGGCTGACTATGGCTACACCTTC | CASTQEADYGYTF
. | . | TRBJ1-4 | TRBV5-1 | TGCGCCAGCAGCCTTTCCCCGTCGGCTAATGAAAAACTGTTTTTT | CASSLSPSANEKLFF
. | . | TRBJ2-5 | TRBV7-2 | TGTGCCAGCAGCTCTACCGGGTGGGAGACCCAGTACTTC | CASSSTGWETQYF
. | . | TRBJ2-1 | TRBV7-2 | TGTGCCAGCAGCTCCGAGGCCTGGAGGGAGCAGTTCTTC | CASSSEAWREQFF
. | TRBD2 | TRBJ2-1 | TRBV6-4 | TGTGCCAGGCCTCTTCAGCGGGAGTACAATGAGCAGTTCTTC | CARPLQREYNEQFF